A single sample gave rise to the 7 T cell receptor beta chains below, sequenced in a study of blood T cells in healthy people across ages. Alongside a J-beta primer mix, a sample-barcoded 5' primer served in a second PCR lasting roughly 7 to 11 cycles. TCRdb used MiXCR to reprocess the 5' RACE reads, holding one entry per CDR3 protein. The sample has some 930,000 distinct CDR3 sequences; about 28% are singletons. The same sample was also studied in work on T cells of mothers and their children.

Sequencing input: blood. These receptors all come from a woman aged 40 to 50 in good health.

Written as DNA, the CDR3 is TGTGCCAGCAGCGTTTCAGGACCCAGCTCCTACAATGAGCAGTTCTTC. This encodes CASSVSGPSSYNEQFF. The chain joins TRBV9 to TRBJ2-1; no clear D gene. There are 16 residues in the CDR3. Germline values: CDR1 SGDLS, CDR2 YYNGEE. The germline V and J ends were trimmed by 2 bases and 0 bases, with 12 bases remaining between them. Supplemented by reference TRBV9 and TRBJ2-1, the full variable domain reads DSGVTQTPKHLITATGQRVTLRCSPRSGDLSVYWYQQSLDQGLQFLIQYYNGEERAKGNILERFSAQQFPDLHSELNLSSLELGDSALYFCASSVSGPSSYNEQFFGPGTRLTVL.

Notes on this clonotype: This clone may be a read error of a much larger clone one base away. The rearrangement links TRBV12-3 or TRBV12-4 to TRBJ2-7; possibly TRBD1 or TRBD2 for D (5 bases each). V dropped 5 bases and J dropped 5 bases, with 22 bases sitting between them. The CDR3 loop spans 16 amino acids. The CDR3 DNA reads TGTGCCAGCAGTCAGAGGGGCGGGCAGGGAAATGACGAGCAGTACTTC. As protein: CASSQRGGQGNDEQYF.

This clonotype was detected ten times or more. The chain employs TRBV6-5 and TRBJ2-5, with a possible D match to TRBD1 (8 bases). Germline V gene lookup returns CDR1 MNHEY and CDR2 SVGAGI. V lost 6 bases and J 4 bases, leaving 18 bases between the germline ends. The CDR3 is 15 amino acids. CDR3 in DNA: TGTGCCAGCAGGACACATAACAGGGGGGGAGAGACCCAGTACTTC. Residues: CASRTHNRGGETQYF.

In DNA, the CDR3 is TGTGCCATCGCGCGTAGGTCGGCGGGAGATACGCAGTATTTT. This encodes CAIARRSAGDTQYF. The chain combines TRBV7-2 with TRBJ2-3, with D perhaps matching TRBD2 (5 bases). The germline V gene encodes CDR1 SGHTA and CDR2 FQGNSA. This CDR3 has 14 residues. V lost 10 bases and J 5 bases, leaving 19 bases between the germline ends.

This clonotype was recorded at least ten times. This sequence joins TRBV5-8 and TRBJ2-5; TRBD1 matches at 8 bases. The CDR3 covers 16 residues. Per the germline V gene, CDR1 is SGHTS and CDR2 is YDEGEE. Trimming took 5 bases from V and 4 from J; bases not matched to a gene: 13. The DNA for the CDR3 is TGTGCCAGCAGTTCTCCCCGACAGGGGAGGACAGAGACCCAGTACTTC. Translating gives CASSSPRQGRTETQYF.

The chain joins TRBV12-3 or TRBV12-4 to TRBJ2-1; 10 bases map to TRBD2. This CDR3 region has 14 residues. Trimming removed 5 bases from V and 6 bases from J; junction bases left unmatched: 4. CDR3: CASSQIAGGNEQFF. In nucleotides, the CDR3 is TGTGCCAGCAGTCAGATAGCGGGAGGCAATGAGCAGTTCTTC.

This clonotype was seen at least ten times. The rearrangement uses TRBV6-2 or TRBV6-3 and TRBJ2-1; 10 bases match TRBD1. Germline V CDR1 and CDR2: MNHEY, SVGEGT. The CDR3 has 15 amino acids. Trimming cost V 2 bases and J 7 bases; bases outside gene matches: 5. As DNA, the CDR3 is TGTGCCAGCAGTTACGACAGGGGGCTGGCTAATGAGCAGTTCTTC. Translating it yields CASSYDRGLANEQFF.